Below are 28 T cell receptor beta chains sequenced from a single sample in a study of control samples from healthy donors and cancer patients. Data came from immunoSEQ multiplex PCR; TCRdb stores just in-frame clones and leaves some out. The sample yields approximately 100,000 clones, more than 75% seen once. The specimen sequenced was blood. These receptors originate from a man aged 25-45 years in good health.

This sequence joins TRBV18 and TRBJ2-1; D remains unclear. V lost 1 base and J lost 5, with 6 bases in between. The CDR3 length is 13 residues. Per the germline V gene, CDR1 is KGHSH and CDR2 is LQKENI. The CDR3 DNA is TGTGCCAGCTCACCACACGCAGACAATGAGCAGTTCTTC. Its protein is CASSPHADNEQFF. The full variable domain, in which reference TRBV18 and TRBJ2-1 provide the parts outside the CDR3, is NAGVMQNPRHLVRRRGQEARLRCSPMKGHSHVYWYRQLPEEGLKFMVYLQKENIIDESGMPKERFSAEFPKEGPSILRIQQVVRGDSAAYFCASSPHADNEQFFGPGTRLTVL.

The chain couples TRBV7-2 to TRBJ2-3; 10 bases align to TRBD2. The CDR3 runs to 16 residues. The V segment lost 5 bases and the J segment 2 bases; nucleotides outside the gene matches: 7. Germline lookup yields CDR1 SGHTA and CDR2 FQGNSA. The CDR3 region has the DNA TGTGCCAGCAGCGCCCGAGCGGGGGGGCCCACAGATACGCAGTATTTT. Amino acid sequence: CASSARAGGPTDTQYF.

This chain connects TRBV5-1 to TRBJ1-1, with a tentative D call TRBD1 (5 bases). The CDR3 spans 14 residues. Per germline, CDR1 SGHRS and CDR2 YFSETQ. V shed 4 bases and J shed 1 base, with 11 bases lying between them. The CDR3 nucleotides are TGCGCCAGCAGCCAACCTGGGGCGAACACTGAAGCTTTCTTT. This gives the protein CASSQPGANTEAFF.

The chain combines TRBV12-3 or TRBV12-4 with TRBJ2-1, with a tentative D call TRBD2 (5 bases). The CDR3 runs 12 residues. Deletions cut 1 base from V and 15 bases from J, with 13 bases between. The CDR3 spells CASSLVGREGFF. The CDR3 nucleotides read TGTGCCAGCAGTTTAGTCGGCCGGGAAGGGTTCTTC.

The gene calls are TRBV6-5 and TRBJ1-1; D gene uncertain. CDR1 MNHEY and CDR2 SVGAGI come from the germline V gene. This CDR3 region has 13 residues. V was trimmed by 6 bases and J by 2 bases, leaving 10 bases between them. CDR3 DNA: TGTGCCAGCAGCCAGACGGGAAACACTGAAGCTTTCTTT. Translated, it gives CASSQTGNTEAFF.

J is TRBJ2-3 and V is TRBV30; no firm D call. Trimming removed 0 bases at V and 2 bases at J, with 6 bases between. The CDR3 is 13 amino acids. CDR1 is GTSNPN, CDR2 SVGIG, per germline (reference sequence). The CDR3 protein is CAWSVRFTDTQYF. In DNA, the CDR3 is TGTGCCTGGAGTGTACGATTCACAGATACGCAGTATTTT.

The V call is TRBV5-1, the J call TRBJ2-5; D is perhaps TRBD1 (6 bases). CDR1 is SGHRS and CDR2 is YFSETQ in the germline V gene. The CDR3 has 16 amino acids. Trimming removed 1 base at V and 1 base at J, with 14 bases between. The CDR3 protein is CASSLFGTPTQETQYF. The CDR3 DNA reads TGCGCCAGCAGCTTGTTTGGGACACCTACCCAAGAGACCCAGTACTTC.

This rearrangement joins TRBV10-1 to TRBJ2-2; 9 bases line up with TRBD1. Germline V gene data show CDR1 as WNHNN and CDR2 as SYGVQD (reference sequence). The CDR3 has 13 residues. V trimming: 4 bases; J trimming: 7 bases; junction bases outside the gene matches: 1. The CDR3: CASSGTGVGELFF. Written as DNA, the CDR3 is TGCGCCAGCAGTGGGACAGGGGTCGGGGAGCTGTTTTTT.

The chain combines TRBV7-6 with TRBJ2-1; 9 bases fit TRBD1. V was clipped by 4 bases and J by 8 bases; unmatched bases: 12. CDR1 and CDR2 from the germline V gene are SGHVS and FNYEAQ. The CDR3 is made up of 16 amino acids. CDR3 residues: CASSSYPAGTGYEQFF. DNA of the CDR3: TGTGCCAGCAGCTCTTACCCTGCCGGGACAGGGTATGAGCAGTTCTTC.

The gene calls are TRBV11-2 and TRBJ1-1; tentative D call: TRBD1 (5 bases). The germline V gene encodes CDR1 SGHAT and CDR2 FQNNGV. V shed 8 bases and J shed 2 bases, with 12 bases lying between them. This CDR3 region has 13 residues. This chain's CDR3 is CASGREGNTEAFF. The CDR3 DNA sequence: TGTGCCAGCGGCAGGGAAGGAAACACTGAAGCTTTCTTT.

The rearrangement joins TRBV12-1 to TRBJ1-4; the table's TRBD1 call for D was not verified on the DNA. TRBV12-1 is annotated as a pseudogene. CDR3 length: 17 amino acids. DNA of the CDR3: TGTGCCAGCAGCCCGGGGACAGGGAGAAAGGCTAATGAAAAACTGTTTTTT. It encodes CASSPGTGRKANEKLFF.

The rearrangement uses TRBV30 and TRBJ2-1; 7 positions agree with TRBD1. This CDR3 region has 14 residues. Germline V gene data show CDR1 as GTSNPN and CDR2 as SVGIG (reference sequence). V gave up 3 bases and J gave up 0 bases; unmatched junction bases: 2. This CDR3 reads CAWRDRASYNEQFF. The CDR3 coding sequence is TGTGCCTGGAGAGACAGGGCCTCCTACAATGAGCAGTTCTTC.

V usage is TRBV2 and J usage is TRBJ1-6, with a possible D match to TRBD1 (6 bases). Germline V lookup: CDR1 SNHLY, CDR2 FYNNEI. The CDR3 covers 16 residues. V was clipped by 1 base and J by 1 base, with 8 bases between them. The CDR3 nucleotides are TGTGCCAGCAGTGAAGGGGGGGCTTCCTATAATTCACCCCTCCACTTT. It codes for CASSEGGASYNSPLHF.

The rearrangement uses TRBV6-2 or TRBV6-3 and TRBJ2-3, with D tentatively TRBD1 (5 bases). Trimming pared 2 bases from V and 5 bases from J, leaving 11 bases between. Per germline, CDR1 MNHEY and CDR2 SVGEGT. This CDR3 contains 14 residues. Here the CDR3 DNA reads TGTGCCAGCAGTTACATCAGGGTTGGAGATACGCAGTATTTT. Protein: CASSYIRVGDTQYF.

This clone turned up a few times. This rearrangement joins TRBV21-1 to TRBJ2-5; no DNA check was done on the table's D call, TRBD1. TRBV21-1 is tagged as a pseudogene. The CDR3 spans 16 residues. The CDR3 is CASSQRTGRYQETQYF. DNA of the CDR3: TGTGCCAGCAGCCAACGGACAGGGAGGTACCAAGAGACCCAGTACTTC.

The gene calls are TRBV27 and TRBJ2-1; D unresolved. The CDR3 is made up of 14 amino acids. Germline CDR1 reads MNHEY; CDR2 reads SMNVEV (reference sequence). V gave up 2 bases and J gave up 0 bases, with 5 bases separating them. The CDR3: CASSLLRSYNEQFF. The DNA of the CDR3 is TGTGCCAGCAGTTTACTCCGCTCCTACAATGAGCAGTTCTTC.

About this clone: This sample also contains other DNA sequences that code for the same CDR3. V and J are TRBV19 and TRBJ1-3; no firm D call. This CDR3 spans 11 amino acids. Germline V gene lookup returns CDR1 LNHDA and CDR2 SQIVND (reference sequence). V was pared by 5 bases and J by 5 bases, with 4 bases between. The CDR3 sequence: CASSGRNTIYF. The CDR3 DNA reads as TGTGCCAGTAGTGGAAGAAACACCATATATTTT.

The V call is TRBV6-5, the J call TRBJ1-4; D is undetermined. Per germline, CDR1 MNHEY and CDR2 SVGAGI. CDR3 length: 12 amino acids. The V end lost 7 bases, the J end lost 8 bases, and 11 bases lay between the germline ends. The CDR3 protein is CASTYVREKLFF. In DNA form, the CDR3 reads TGTGCCAGCACATACGTTCGGGAAAAACTGTTTTTT.

The chain recombines TRBV23-1 with TRBJ1-5; a weak D match, TRBD1 (6 bases). TRBV23-1 is classed as an ORF, of uncertain function. V lost 4 bases and J lost 5, with 15 bases in between. This CDR3 spans 15 amino acids. The CDR3, as DNA: TGCGCCAGCAGTCGGCCAGGGGTTTGTTATCAGCCCCAGCATTTT. It translates to CASSRPGVCYQPQHF.

The gene calls are TRBV4-1 and TRBJ2-7, with 7 bases aligning to TRBD1. Germline CDR1 is MGHRA and CDR2 is YSYEKL. CDR3 length: 16 residues. V shed 2 bases, J shed 2 bases, and the junction held 9 bases outside the gene matches. CDR3 nucleotides: TGCGCCAGCAGCCAATTATCGACAGGGTCGGCCTACGAGCAGTACTTC. Its translation is CASSQLSTGSAYEQYF.

The chain combines TRBV2 with TRBJ1-6; D unresolved. V dropped 6 bases and J dropped 0 bases, with 9 bases sitting between them. The CDR3 totals 15 residues. Germline assignment: CDR1 SNHLY and CDR2 FYNNEI. The CDR3 is CASSNSLSYNSPLHF. The CDR3 DNA reads as TGTGCCAGCAGCAACAGTCTCTCCTATAATTCACCCCTCCACTTT.

V usage is TRBV6-6 and J usage is TRBJ1-1; TRBD1 is a possible D gene (6 bases). From germline, CDR1 is MNHNY and CDR2 SVGAGI (reference sequence). V lost 2 bases to trimming and J lost 4 bases, with 8 bases between them. The CDR3 loop spans 13 amino acids. The CDR3: CASSYARGTEAFF. In DNA, the CDR3 is TGTGCCAGCAGTTACGCCAGGGGCACTGAAGCTTTCTTT.

V gene TRBV2 combines with J gene TRBJ1-4; 8 positions match TRBD1. The V gene end was trimmed by 6 bases and the J gene end by 8 bases; junction bases not matched to a gene: 8. CDR1 and CDR2 from the germline V gene are SNHLY and FYNNEI. The CDR3 extends over 14 amino acids. CDR3 residues: CASSLGQVGEKLFF. In nucleotides, the CDR3 is TGTGCCAGCAGCCTGGGACAGGTTGGCGAAAAACTGTTTTTT.

This chain links TRBV6-1 with TRBJ1-5; D is uncertain. Trimming removed 1 base from V and 7 bases from J, with 14 bases in between. The germline gives CDR1 MNHNS, CDR2 SASEGT. CDR3 size: 15 residues. CDR3 protein: CASSEESASGQPQHF. CDR3 DNA: TGTGCCAGCAGTGAAGAATCGGCCAGTGGGCAGCCCCAGCATTTT.

The chain uses TRBV6-5 and TRBJ1-3; D not resolved. Germline V CDR1 and CDR2: MNHEY, SVGAGI. The CDR3 length is 14 residues. Trimming pared 5 bases from V and 4 bases from J, leaving 12 bases between. The CDR3 reads CASSREKHGNTIYF. The DNA for the CDR3 is TGTGCCAGCAGTAGGGAGAAACACGGAAACACCATATATTTT.

The J gene is TRBJ1-4, the V gene TRBV10-3, with a tentative D call TRBD1 (5 bases). With 3 bases removed from V and 4 bases from J, the gap between germline ends came to 9 bases. The length of the CDR3 is 14 residues. Germline CDR1 ENHRY, CDR2 SYGVKD. CDR3 nucleotides: TGTGCCATCAGTGAAGTGGGGGGTAATGAAAAACTGTTTTTT. It translates to CAISEVGGNEKLFF.

This clone was observed a few times. The chain employs TRBV14 and TRBJ1-2; tentative D call: TRBD1 (6 bases). CDR3 length: 15 residues. Trimming took off 2 bases at V and 6 bases at J, with 16 bases between the two ends. Germline V gene sequence: CDR1 SGHDN, CDR2 FVKESK. CDR3 sequence reads: CASSQSRGGGHGYTF. For the CDR3, the DNA is TGTGCCAGCAGCCAATCCCGCGGGGGGGGCCATGGCTACACCTTC.

The genes are TRBV3-1 (or the pseudogene TRBV3-2) and TRBJ1-5; 7 nucleotides line up with TRBD1. The CDR3 has 15 amino acids. Germline lookup yields CDR1 LGHDT and CDR2 YNNKEL (reference sequence). J was trimmed by 2 bases and V by 4 bases; bases with no gene match: 5. CDR3 nucleotides: TGTGCCAGCAGCCCCTCTGGGACAGGCAATCAGCCCCAGCATTTT. Translating it yields CASSPSGTGNQPQHF.